This T cell receptor beta chain was sequenced for a study of T-cell memory formation after mild COVID-19. Across the study: There were largely donor-specific TCR clusters. Study results and limitations: Those CD4+ clones that contracted were mainly in CM and EM (CD8+ ones in EMRA). Contracting clones from day 15 to 85 showed balanced CD4/CD8; later expanders favored CD4+. Nothing confirmed that second-wave clones peaking on day 37 were specific for SARS-CoV-2.

The CDR3 is made up of 14 amino acids. Per germline, CDR1 SGHTA and CDR2 FQGTGA. V dropped 4 bases and J dropped 4 bases, with 12 bases sitting between them. One entry per CDR3 protein, called by TCRdb with MiXCR from the 5' RACE reads. The table records about 610,000 distinct CDR3 sequences, around a sixth of them present only once. This clonotype was recorded a few times. Antigen: not known. The sequence came from an adult woman who had mild COVID-19 (a few samples of this study predate the infection). Cell type and time point are not known. V and J are TRBV7-3 and TRBJ2-3; D gene ambiguous. The sample taken for sequencing was PBMCs or a T cell subset sorted from them (not recorded which). CDR3 sequence: CASSYKWGSDTQYF. The CDR3 DNA reads as TGTGCCAGCAGCTATAAATGGGGATCAGATACGCAGTATTTT.